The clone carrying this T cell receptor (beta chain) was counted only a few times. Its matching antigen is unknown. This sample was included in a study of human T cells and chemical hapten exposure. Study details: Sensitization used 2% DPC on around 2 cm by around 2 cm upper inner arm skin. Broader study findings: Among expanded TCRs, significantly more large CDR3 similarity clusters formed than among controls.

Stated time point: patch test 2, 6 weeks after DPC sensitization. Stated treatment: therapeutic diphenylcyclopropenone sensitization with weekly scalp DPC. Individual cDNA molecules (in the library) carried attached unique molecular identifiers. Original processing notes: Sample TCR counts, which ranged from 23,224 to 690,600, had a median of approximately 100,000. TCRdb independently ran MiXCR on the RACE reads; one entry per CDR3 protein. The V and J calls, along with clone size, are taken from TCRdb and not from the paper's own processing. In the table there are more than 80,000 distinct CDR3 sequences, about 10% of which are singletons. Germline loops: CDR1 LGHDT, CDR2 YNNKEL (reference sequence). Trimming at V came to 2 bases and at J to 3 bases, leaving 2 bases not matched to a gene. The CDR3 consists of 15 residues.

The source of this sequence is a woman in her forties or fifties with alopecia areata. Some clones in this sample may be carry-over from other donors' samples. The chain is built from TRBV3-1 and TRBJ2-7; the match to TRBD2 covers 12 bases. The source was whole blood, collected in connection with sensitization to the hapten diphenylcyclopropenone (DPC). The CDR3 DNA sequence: TGTGCCAGCAGCCAAATGGGACTAGCGGGCTACGAGCAGTACTTC. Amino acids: CASSQMGLAGYEQYF.